This T cell receptor (beta chain) comes out of a study of shared clonotypes between healthy human individuals. Study overall: Those who served as donors were a couple of women and three men between the ages of 18 and 49.

The run depth of the assay was deep. Researchers divided each subset's genomic DNA evenly across several immunoSEQ plates. Repertoires were generated with immunoSEQ multiplex PCR, while TCRdb's copy carries only in-frame clones and drops some. The sample has around 530,000 clones, around 76% seen once; the top ten hold around 13%. This clone has just one count. With 6 bases clipped from V and 7 bases from J, the junction kept 7 bases outside the gene matches. This CDR3 comprises 14 residues. Germline lookup yields CDR1 LNHDA and CDR2 SQIVND (reference sequence). Nashville, Tennessee was home to all donors, who were Caucasian adults.

The material sequenced was PBMCs. This sequence joins TRBV19 and TRBJ1-5; 9 bases match TRBD1. The clonotype was recovered from a woman between 40 and 50 years old in good health. Some clones in this sample may be carry-over from other donors' samples. CDR3 coding DNA: TGTGCCAGTAGCCGGGACAGGGTTGGACAGCCCCAGCATTTT. It encodes CASSRDRVGQPQHF.